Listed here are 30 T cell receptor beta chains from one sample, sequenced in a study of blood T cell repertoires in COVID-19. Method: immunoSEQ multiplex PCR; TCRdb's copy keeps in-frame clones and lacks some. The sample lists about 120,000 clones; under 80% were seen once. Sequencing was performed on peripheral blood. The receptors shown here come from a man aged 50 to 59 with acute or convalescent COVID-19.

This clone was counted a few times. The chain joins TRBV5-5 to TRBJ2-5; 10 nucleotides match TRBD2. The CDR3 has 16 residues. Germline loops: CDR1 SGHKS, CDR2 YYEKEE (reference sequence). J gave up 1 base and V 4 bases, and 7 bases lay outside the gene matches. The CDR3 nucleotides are TGTGCCAGCAGCCCCCCTAGCGGGGGTTTCCAAGAGACCCAGTACTTC. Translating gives CASSPPSGGFQETQYF.

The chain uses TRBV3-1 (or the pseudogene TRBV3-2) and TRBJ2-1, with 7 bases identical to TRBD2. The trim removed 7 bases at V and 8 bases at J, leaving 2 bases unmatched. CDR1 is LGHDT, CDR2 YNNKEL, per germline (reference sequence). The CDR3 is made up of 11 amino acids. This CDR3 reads CASTGRDEQFF. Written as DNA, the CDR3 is TGTGCCAGCACAGGGAGGGATGAGCAGTTCTTC.

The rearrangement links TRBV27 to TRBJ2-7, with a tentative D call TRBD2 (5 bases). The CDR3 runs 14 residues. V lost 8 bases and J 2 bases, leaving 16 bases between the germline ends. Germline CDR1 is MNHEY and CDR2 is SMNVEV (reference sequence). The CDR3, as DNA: TGTGCCAGCGGGAGAGGAGTAGTACCCTACGAGCAGTACTTC. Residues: CASGRGVVPYEQYF.

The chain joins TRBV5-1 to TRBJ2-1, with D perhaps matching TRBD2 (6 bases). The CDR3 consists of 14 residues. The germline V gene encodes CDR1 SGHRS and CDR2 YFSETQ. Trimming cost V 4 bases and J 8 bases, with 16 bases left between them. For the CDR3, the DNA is TGCGCCAGCAGCCTGGGAGGATCTTACGATGAGCAGTTCTTC. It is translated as CASSLGGSYDEQFF.

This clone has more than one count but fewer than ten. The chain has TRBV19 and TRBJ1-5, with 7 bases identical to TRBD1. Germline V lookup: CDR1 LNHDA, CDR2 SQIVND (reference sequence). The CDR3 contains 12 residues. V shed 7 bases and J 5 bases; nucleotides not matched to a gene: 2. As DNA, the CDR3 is TGTGCCAGTACAGGGGGGTATCAGCCCCAGCATTTT. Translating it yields CASTGGYQPQHF.

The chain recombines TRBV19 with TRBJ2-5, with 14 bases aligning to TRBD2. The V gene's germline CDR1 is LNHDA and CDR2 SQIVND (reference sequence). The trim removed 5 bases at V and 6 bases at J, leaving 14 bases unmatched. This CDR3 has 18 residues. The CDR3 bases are TGTGCCAGTAGTCCATTAATGCAAGGACTAGCGGGGGGTAAGACCCAGTACTTC. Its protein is CASSPLMQGLAGGKTQYF.

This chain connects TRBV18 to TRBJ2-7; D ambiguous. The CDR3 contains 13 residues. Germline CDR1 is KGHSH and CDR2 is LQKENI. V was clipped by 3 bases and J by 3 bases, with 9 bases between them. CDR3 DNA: TGTGCCAGCTCACCCTCTACGGGCTACGAGCAGTACTTC. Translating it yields CASSPSTGYEQYF.

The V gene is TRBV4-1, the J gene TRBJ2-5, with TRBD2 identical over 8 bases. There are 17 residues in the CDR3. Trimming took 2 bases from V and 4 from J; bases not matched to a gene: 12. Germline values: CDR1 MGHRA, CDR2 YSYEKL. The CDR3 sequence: CASSQSPRGAGVETQYF. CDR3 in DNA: TGCGCCAGCAGCCAATCCCCCCGGGGAGCGGGAGTAGAGACCCAGTACTTC.

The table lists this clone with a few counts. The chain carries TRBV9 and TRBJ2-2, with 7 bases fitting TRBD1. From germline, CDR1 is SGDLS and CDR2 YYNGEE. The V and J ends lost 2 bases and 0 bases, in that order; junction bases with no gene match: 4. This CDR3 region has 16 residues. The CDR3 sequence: CASSVVQGANTGELFF. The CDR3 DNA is TGTGCCAGCAGCGTCGTCCAGGGGGCGAACACCGGGGAGCTGTTTTTT.

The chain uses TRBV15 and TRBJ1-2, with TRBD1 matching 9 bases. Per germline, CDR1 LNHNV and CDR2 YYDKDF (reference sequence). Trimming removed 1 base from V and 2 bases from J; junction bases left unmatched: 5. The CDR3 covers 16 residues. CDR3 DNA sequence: TGTGCCACCAGCAGAGGGGGCGGACAGGGGAACTATGGCTACACCTTC. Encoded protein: CATSRGGGQGNYGYTF.

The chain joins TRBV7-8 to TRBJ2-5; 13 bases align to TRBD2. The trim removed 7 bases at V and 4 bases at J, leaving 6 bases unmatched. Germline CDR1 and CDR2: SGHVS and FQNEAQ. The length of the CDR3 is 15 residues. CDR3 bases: TGTGCCAGCACTACACTAGCGGGAGGGGGAGAGACCCAGTACTTC. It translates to CASTTLAGGGETQYF.

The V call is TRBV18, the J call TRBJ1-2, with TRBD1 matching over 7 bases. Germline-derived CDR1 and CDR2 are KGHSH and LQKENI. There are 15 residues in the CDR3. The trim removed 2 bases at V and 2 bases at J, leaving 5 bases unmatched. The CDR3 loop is CASSPGQDGNYGYTF. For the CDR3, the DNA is TGTGCCAGCTCACCAGGACAGGACGGCAACTATGGCTACACCTTC.

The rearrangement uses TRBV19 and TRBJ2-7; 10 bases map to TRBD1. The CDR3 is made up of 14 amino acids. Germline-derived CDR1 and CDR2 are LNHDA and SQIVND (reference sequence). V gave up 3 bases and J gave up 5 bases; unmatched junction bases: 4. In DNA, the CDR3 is TGTGCCAGTAGTATGCCGGACAGGGGGAACGAGCAGTACTTC. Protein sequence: CASSMPDRGNEQYF.

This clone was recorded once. The CDR3 nucleotides read TGTGCCAGCAGTTACTCTTGGGGACATAACTATGGCTACACCTTC. Its protein is CASSYSWGHNYGYTF. J is TRBJ1-2 and V is TRBV6-5; D is perhaps TRBD1 (6 bases). Trimming cost V 0 bases and J 1 base, with 9 bases left between them. The CDR3 sequence is 15 residues long. Germline assignment: CDR1 MNHEY and CDR2 SVGAGI.

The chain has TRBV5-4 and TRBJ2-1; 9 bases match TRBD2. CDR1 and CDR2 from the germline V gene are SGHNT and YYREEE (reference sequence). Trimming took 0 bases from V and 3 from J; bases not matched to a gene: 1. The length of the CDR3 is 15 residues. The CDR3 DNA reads TGTGCCAGCAGCTTGGCTAGCGGGGACTACAATGAGCAGTTCTTC. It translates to CASSLASGDYNEQFF.

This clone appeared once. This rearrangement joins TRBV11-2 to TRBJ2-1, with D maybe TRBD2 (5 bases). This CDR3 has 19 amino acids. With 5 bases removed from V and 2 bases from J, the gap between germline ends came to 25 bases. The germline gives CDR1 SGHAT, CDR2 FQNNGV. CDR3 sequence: CASSSQVSRRAPTYNEQFF. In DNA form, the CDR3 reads TGTGCCAGCAGCAGCCAGGTTTCTAGGCGGGCACCAACCTACAATGAGCAGTTCTTC.

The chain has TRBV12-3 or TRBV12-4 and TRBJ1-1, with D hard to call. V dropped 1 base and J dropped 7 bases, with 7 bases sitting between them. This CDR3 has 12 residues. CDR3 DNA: TGTGCCAGCAGTTTAGGCCGGGTTGAAGCTTTCTTT. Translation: CASSLGRVEAFF.

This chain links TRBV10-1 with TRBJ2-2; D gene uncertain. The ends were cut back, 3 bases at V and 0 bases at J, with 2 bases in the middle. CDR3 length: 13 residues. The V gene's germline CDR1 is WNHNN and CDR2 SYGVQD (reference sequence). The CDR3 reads CASSDTNTGELFF. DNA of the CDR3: TGCGCCAGCAGTGACACGAACACCGGGGAGCTGTTTTTT.

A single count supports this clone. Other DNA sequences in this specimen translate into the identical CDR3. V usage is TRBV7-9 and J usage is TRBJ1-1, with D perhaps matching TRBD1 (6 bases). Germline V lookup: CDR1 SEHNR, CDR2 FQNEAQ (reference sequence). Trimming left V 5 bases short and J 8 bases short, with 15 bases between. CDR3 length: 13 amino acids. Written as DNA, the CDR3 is TGTGCCAGCAGCCTCGGACAGCATACAGAAGCTTTCTTT. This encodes CASSLGQHTEAFF.

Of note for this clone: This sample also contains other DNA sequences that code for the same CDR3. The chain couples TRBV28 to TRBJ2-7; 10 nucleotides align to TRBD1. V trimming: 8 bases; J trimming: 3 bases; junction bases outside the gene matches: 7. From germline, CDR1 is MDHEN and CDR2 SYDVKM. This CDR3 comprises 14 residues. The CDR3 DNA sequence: TGTGCCAGCCGTCGACAGGGGGCGAGCTACGAGCAGTACTTC. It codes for CASRRQGASYEQYF.

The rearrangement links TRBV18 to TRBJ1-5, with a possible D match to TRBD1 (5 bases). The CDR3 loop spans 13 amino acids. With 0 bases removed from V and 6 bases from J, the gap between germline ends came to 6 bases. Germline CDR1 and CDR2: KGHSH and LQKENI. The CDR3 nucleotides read TGTGCCAGCTCACCACCAGGGGTTCAGCCCCAGCATTTT. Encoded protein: CASSPPGVQPQHF.

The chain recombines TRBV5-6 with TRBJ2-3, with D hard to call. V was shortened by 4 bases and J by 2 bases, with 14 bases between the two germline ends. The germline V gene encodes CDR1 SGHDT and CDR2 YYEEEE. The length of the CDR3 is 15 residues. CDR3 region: CASSPPRKNTDTQYF. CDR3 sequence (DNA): TGTGCCAGCAGCCCGCCCAGGAAGAACACAGATACGCAGTATTTT.

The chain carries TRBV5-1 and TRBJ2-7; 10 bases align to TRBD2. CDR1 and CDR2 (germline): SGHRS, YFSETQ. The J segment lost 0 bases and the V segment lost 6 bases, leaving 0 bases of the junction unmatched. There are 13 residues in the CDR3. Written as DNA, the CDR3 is TGCGCCAGCACTAGCGGGAGCTCCTACGAGCAGTACTTC. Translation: CASTSGSSYEQYF.

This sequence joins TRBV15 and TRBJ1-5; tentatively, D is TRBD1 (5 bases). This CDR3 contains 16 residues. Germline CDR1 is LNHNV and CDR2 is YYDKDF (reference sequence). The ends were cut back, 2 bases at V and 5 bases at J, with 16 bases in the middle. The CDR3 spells CATSRNRGEWDQPQHF. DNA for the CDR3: TGTGCCACCAGCAGAAATCGGGGGGAATGGGATCAGCCCCAGCATTTT.

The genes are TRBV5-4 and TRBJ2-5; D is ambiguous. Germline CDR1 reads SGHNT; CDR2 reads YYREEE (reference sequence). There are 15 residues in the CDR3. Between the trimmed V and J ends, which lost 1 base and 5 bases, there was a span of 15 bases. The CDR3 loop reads CASSLYRPGPETQYF. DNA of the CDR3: TGTGCCAGCAGCTTGTATCGGCCAGGCCCCGAGACCCAGTACTTC.

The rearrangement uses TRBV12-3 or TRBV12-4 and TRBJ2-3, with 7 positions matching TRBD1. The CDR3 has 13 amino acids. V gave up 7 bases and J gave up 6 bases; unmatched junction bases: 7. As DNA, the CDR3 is TGTGCCAGCACCGACAGGGTTATCGATACGCAGTATTTT. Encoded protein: CASTDRVIDTQYF.

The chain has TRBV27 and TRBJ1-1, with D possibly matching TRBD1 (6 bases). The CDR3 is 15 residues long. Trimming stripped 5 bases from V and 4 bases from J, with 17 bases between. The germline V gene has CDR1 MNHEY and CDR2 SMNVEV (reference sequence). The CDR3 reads CASSPKQGGSTEAFF. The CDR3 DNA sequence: TGTGCCAGCAGTCCTAAACAGGGAGGGAGCACTGAAGCTTTCTTT.

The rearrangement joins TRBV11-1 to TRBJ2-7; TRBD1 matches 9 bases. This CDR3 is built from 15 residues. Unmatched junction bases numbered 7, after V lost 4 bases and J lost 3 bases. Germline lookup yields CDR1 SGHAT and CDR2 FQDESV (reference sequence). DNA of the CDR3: TGTGCCAGCAGCTATGGACAGGGGTTTGGCTACGAGCAGTACTTC. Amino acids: CASSYGQGFGYEQYF.

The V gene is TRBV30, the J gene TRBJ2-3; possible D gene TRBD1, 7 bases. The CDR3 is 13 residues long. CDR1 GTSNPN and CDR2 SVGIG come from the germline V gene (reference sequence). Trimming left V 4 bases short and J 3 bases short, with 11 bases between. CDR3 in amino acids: CAWNRGGTDTQYF. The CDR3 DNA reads TGTGCCTGGAACAGGGGAGGAACAGATACGCAGTATTTT.

CDR3 loop: CASSPGSRGAQYF. CDR3 nucleotide sequence: TGTGCCAGCAGCCCCGGGTCCAGGGGGGCCCAGTACTTC. V usage is TRBV7-3 and J usage is TRBJ2-5, with D possibly being TRBD1 (7 bases). With 5 bases removed from V and 9 bases from J, the gap between germline ends came to 16 bases. The germline gives CDR1 SGHTA, CDR2 FQGTGA. The CDR3 length is 13 residues.